This T cell receptor (beta chain) was identified during a study of control samples from healthy donors and cancer patients. Sequenced by immunoSEQ multiplex PCR; TCRdb stores in-frame clones only, minus some. This table holds 200,000 or so clones, roughly 94% found once. CDR1 and CDR2 (germline): MNHEY, SVGAGI. This CDR3 has 14 residues. Between the trimmed V and J ends, which lost 4 bases and 4 bases, there was a span of 11 bases. This receptor was taken from a man in his fifties or sixties in good health. This chain connects TRBV6-5 to TRBJ1-3; D unresolved. The sample consisted of blood. The CDR3, as DNA: TGTGCCAGCAGTTTAGACACCTCGGGAAACACCATATATTTT. It codes for CASSLDTSGNTIYF.